This T cell receptor (beta chain) was retrieved from a study of T cells in Graves' hyperthyroidism and ophthalmopathy (dated by TCRdb to about 2019). General notes on the study: Peripheral blood was collected at initial diagnosis, before any treatment. The 75 to 100 discovery patients were divided at random into training and test sets in a 7:3 ratio. In roughly six Graves' hyperthyroidism patients, the study also compared T-cell repertoires from thyroid tissue with T-cell repertoires from blood. The paper describes TCR Vbeta CDR3 sequencing of about 140 peripheral blood samples, made up of approximately 40 ophthalmopathy patients, around 78 hyperthyroidism patients and about 17 progressor patients. A discovery cohort of about a hundred patients, roughly 43 with Graves' ophthalmopathy and over 55 with stable Graves' hyperthyroidism, was used to find distinguishing TCR V-J signatures. Prospective prediction of ophthalmopathy was tested in an independent validation cohort of under 20 hyperthyroidism patients and 15 to 17 patients who later progressed to ophthalmopathy. Following sampling, methimazole starting at 30 mg daily was given to hyperthyroidism patients, and high-dose intravenous methylprednisolone was given to ophthalmopathy patients.

Ophthalmopathy patients had moderately to severely active disease, with a Clinical Activity Score of 3 or more, a NOSPECS grade of 4 or more, and a disease duration of less than 3 months. Any patient with an uncontrolled infection, another autoimmune disease, pregnancy or lactation was excluded. Diagnoses were based on clinical symptoms, serum thyroxine and TRAb, thyroid ultrasound and orbital computed tomography. Ficoll-Paque density gradient centrifugation was used to isolate PBMCs from 10 ml of fresh peripheral blood. Trizol reagent was used to extract total RNA, and RNA quality was then checked on an Agilent 2100 Bioanalyzer. This clonotype was seen many times. No cognate antigen has been identified for it. Base qualities were left out, and no much larger clone turns up one base away. The CDR3 sequence holds 14 residues, the cysteine and phenylalanine included. The DNA shown is the 42-base CDR3, in frame from base 1. Clipping removes 6 bases from V and 2 bases from J, with 3 as the unmatched junction base count.

Amplification of TCR beta CDR3 regions was carried out from RNA transcripts. The first round of RT-PCR for the TCR CDR3 was performed with the HTBI primer set and the Qiagen OneStep RT-PCR kit. A second multiplex PCR round built the libraries, followed by size selection and purification. The libraries were sequenced on an Illumina HiSeq2000 using paired-end 100 bp reads. As for how the authors treated the data: SOAPnuke was used to process the raw data, removing reads that contained adapters or uncalled bases, had a mean Phred below 15, or lacked an exact match to the constant primer or identifier. High-quality paired reads were merged with COPE v1.2.5, and unique nucleotide sequences were defined as clonotypes. MiTCR v1.1 was used to align the clonotypes against IMGT TRBV, TRBD and TRBJ reference segments. Only V-J combinations with frequency above 0.0001, covering about 99% of repertoires, were analysed. The TCS score was defined as the ratio of F50 (clonal expansion) to E x V (chaos), calculated using BLOSUM62-based TCRdist between CDR3 peptides within each V-J. Welch's t-statistics and random forest reduced fewer than 550 V-J features to roughly 13, which were used in a naive Bayes classifier (R e1071). The public reads were reprocessed in TCRdb via fastp at Q25 and MiXCR, keeping in-frame beta chains. Records with the same CDR3 protein are collapsed into one entry carrying the most frequent genes and DNA. None of the V and J calls come from the authors' own analysis; TCRdb made them. Within this sample are 240,000 or so distinct CDR3 sequences, with around 17% of them counted one time only. The ten most abundant clones make up around 28% of the sample.

Beyond this particular receptor, the publication reports: Ophthalmopathy was separated from stable hyperthyroidism by a 13 V-J signature model, with around 88% sensitivity and about 81% specificity obtained in cross-validation and 80%/75% obtained in testing. Most expanded thyroid clonotypes (frequency above 0.001) were also detected in blood, a finding suggesting that blood repertoires may reflect thyroid immune responses. No statistical method was used to fix the sample size in advance, and group allocation was not hidden from the investigators. In validation, the model predicted progression to ophthalmopathy a median of approximately 6.3 months before onset, with approximately 70% sensitivity and roughly 73% specificity.

The origin of this receptor is a young woman with Graves' ophthalmopathy. Source material: blood. The rearrangement combines TRBV12-3 or TRBV12-4 with TRBJ1-4; 7 bases in between match TRBD1. The CDR3 protein is CASRLTGTNEKLFF. At the DNA level, the sequence is TGTGCCAGCAGACTGACAGGGACTAATGAAAAACTGTTTTTT.